One and the same sample provided the 17 T cell receptor beta chains below, sequenced in a study of blood T cell repertoires in COVID-19. Generated by immunoSEQ multiplex PCR, the TCRdb table keeps only in-frame clones and is missing some. The table shows about 170,000 clones, with about 90% occurring only once. Input material: peripheral blood. Receptors originate from a woman aged 60-70 years with COVID-19, enrolled during active disease.

The chain carries TRBV30 and TRBJ2-2; TRBD1 matches at 7 bases. Germline CDR1 is GTSNPN and CDR2 is SVGIG (reference sequence). With 4 bases clipped from V and 1 base from J, the junction kept 3 bases outside the gene matches. This CDR3 spans 14 amino acids. CDR3 bases: TGTGCCTGGACTCGGACAGGGAACACCGGGGAGCTGTTTTTT. Its protein is CAWTRTGNTGELFF.

The chain is built from TRBV30 and TRBJ2-7, with a weak D call TRBD1 (5 bases). Trimming took off 2 bases at V and 3 bases at J, with 17 bases between the two ends. Germline V gene sequence: CDR1 GTSNPN, CDR2 SVGIG (reference sequence). CDR3 length: 15 amino acids. The DNA for the CDR3 is TGTGCCTGGAGTCCACAGGAGACCACGGGCTACGAGCAGTACTTC. Translation: CAWSPQETTGYEQYF.

This clone is a singleton in its sample. The J gene is TRBJ2-1, the V gene TRBV27; 7 bases map to TRBD1. After removal of 5 bases from V and 1 base from J, the junction contained 8 bases not matched to a gene. Germline V gene data show CDR1 as MNHEY and CDR2 as SMNVEV (reference sequence). The CDR3 runs 16 residues. Here the CDR3 reads CASSPGTALSYNEQFF. CDR3 DNA: TGTGCCAGCAGTCCCGGGACAGCACTTTCCTACAATGAGCAGTTCTTC.

This clone has only a few counts. The V call is TRBV27, the J call TRBJ2-7; 9 nucleotides agree with TRBD1. V trimming: 0 bases; J trimming: 0 bases; junction bases outside the gene matches: 18. The germline gives CDR1 MNHEY, CDR2 SMNVEV (reference sequence). The CDR3 spans 21 residues. The CDR3 region is CASSLSPPGQGSPLSSYEQYF. CDR3 nucleotides: TGTGCCAGCAGTTTATCCCCGCCGGGACAGGGATCCCCTCTCAGCTCCTACGAGCAGTACTTC.

A single count supports this clone. V usage is TRBV6-5 and J usage is TRBJ1-2; TRBD1 matches at 8 bases. The CDR3 length is 16 residues. Germline CDR1 is MNHEY and CDR2 is SVGAGI. V was pared by 3 bases and J by 0 bases, with 6 bases of the junction left unmatched. This CDR3 is CASSYSGQGANYGYTF. In DNA form, the CDR3 reads TGTGCCAGCAGTTATTCCGGACAGGGCGCTAACTATGGCTACACCTTC.

The V gene is TRBV19, the J gene TRBJ1-2; D remains unclear. This CDR3 has 14 amino acids. The V gene's germline CDR1 is LNHDA and CDR2 SQIVND (reference sequence). V was pared by 2 bases and J by 4 bases, with 11 bases between. The CDR3 region is CASSIRSDSYGYTF. CDR3 coding DNA: TGTGCCAGTAGTATAAGATCAGATTCCTATGGCTACACCTTC.

The CDR3 coding sequence is TGTGCCAGCAGCTTAGGGGCATCTGGGGCCAACGTCCTGACTTTC. Its protein product is CASSLGASGANVLTF. V gene TRBV7-6 combines with J gene TRBJ2-6; D call uncertain. CDR1 is SGHVS and CDR2 is FNYEAQ in the germline V gene. The CDR3 is made up of 15 amino acids. V shed 1 base and J shed 1 base, with 5 bases lying between them.

This clone appeared once. The rearrangement uses TRBV10-1 and TRBJ1-1, with 7 bases matching TRBD1. Trimming removed 6 bases from V and 6 bases from J; junction bases left unmatched: 10. The CDR3 covers 14 residues. From germline, CDR1 is WNHNN and CDR2 SYGVQD (reference sequence). CDR3 in DNA: TGCGCCAGCAGGGCCGACAGGGAGGTCGCTGAAGCTTTCTTT. It translates to CASRADREVAEAFF.

The CDR3 sequence is CASSLGQVDGYTF. The DNA of the CDR3 is TGTGCCAGCAGCTTAGGACAGGTAGATGGCTACACCTTC. This sequence joins TRBV7-9 and TRBJ1-2, with a possible D match to TRBD1 (6 bases). V lost 1 base and J lost 6, with 9 bases in between. This CDR3 region has 13 residues. Germline V gene lookup returns CDR1 SEHNR and CDR2 FQNEAQ (reference sequence).

This chain joins TRBV6-2 or TRBV6-3 and TRBJ1-1; D is possibly TRBD1 (6 bases). V gave up 0 bases and J gave up 1 base, with 9 bases separating them. CDR1 MNHEY and CDR2 SVGEGT come from the germline V gene. The CDR3 spans 15 residues. The CDR3 reads CASSYSARGNTEAFF. DNA for the CDR3: TGTGCCAGCAGTTACTCCGCCAGGGGGAACACTGAAGCTTTCTTT.

This clone appeared a single time. The V gene is TRBV7-9, the J gene TRBJ2-7, with 8 bases lining up with TRBD1. CDR3 size: 14 residues. Germline assignment: CDR1 SEHNR and CDR2 FQNEAQ (reference sequence). With V trimmed by 5 bases and J by 4 bases, 7 bases remained unmatched. DNA of the CDR3: TGTGCCAGCAGCCCTCGGACAGGGATATACGAGCAGTACTTC. It is translated as CASSPRTGIYEQYF.

The V gene is TRBV2, the J gene TRBJ2-5; 8 bases fit TRBD2. The CDR3 totals 15 residues. After removal of 7 bases from V and 6 bases from J, the junction contained 13 bases not matched to a gene. The germline V gene encodes CDR1 SNHLY and CDR2 FYNNEI. CDR3 nucleotides: TGTGCCAGCATGCTTACAGGACTAGCAGGAAAGACCCAGTACTTC. Encoded protein: CASMLTGLAGKTQYF.

The genes are TRBV4-2 and TRBJ2-7; maybe TRBD2 (7 bases). The V gene lost 4 bases and the J gene lost 3 bases, with 19 bases spanning the gap. The CDR3 length is 16 residues. Germline-derived CDR1 and CDR2 are LGHNA and YNFKEQ. CDR3 coding DNA: TGTGCCAGCAGCCCCAGGCAAGGGGGGGGTGTCTACGAGCAGTACTTC. Protein: CASSPRQGGGVYEQYF.

In DNA form, the CDR3 reads TGTGCCAGCAGCTTAGACTTTGCGGGACCCGACTCTGGGGCCAACGTCCTGACTTTC. Translated, it gives CASSLDFAGPDSGANVLTF. The J gene is TRBJ2-6, the V gene TRBV13; tentatively, D is TRBD2 (6 bases). Trimming removed 1 base at V and 0 bases at J, with 16 bases between. The CDR3 loop spans 19 amino acids. Per germline, CDR1 PRHDT and CDR2 FYEKMQ (reference sequence).

This clone was counted a few times. The CDR3 DNA sequence: TGTGCCAGCAGTTACCGAGGAGGGCCGGTAAACACTGAAGCTTTCTTT. Translated: CASSYRGGPVNTEAFF. The chain has TRBV6-2 or TRBV6-3 and TRBJ1-1; D gene uncertain. V lost 2 bases and J 2 bases, leaving 15 bases between the germline ends. Germline lookup yields CDR1 MNHEY and CDR2 SVGEGT. The CDR3 contains 16 residues.

This chain connects TRBV9 to TRBJ2-7; 8 nucleotides agree with TRBD2. V gave up 3 bases and J gave up 2 bases; unmatched junction bases: 1. The germline V gene has CDR1 SGDLS and CDR2 YYNGEE. The CDR3 is 13 amino acids. The CDR3 sequence: CASSAGLAYEQYF. The CDR3 bases are TGTGCCAGCAGCGCGGGACTAGCCTACGAGCAGTACTTC.

This chain uses TRBV4-3 with TRBJ1-4; unclear D gene. Germline CDR1 and CDR2: LGHNA and YSLEER. The ends were cut back, 0 bases at V and 4 bases at J, with 9 bases in the middle. The CDR3 is 15 amino acids. The CDR3 DNA is TGCGCCAGCAGCCAAGATCGGAGCTATAATGAAAAACTGTTTTTT. It specifies CASSQDRSYNEKLFF.